Listed here are 27 T cell receptor beta chains from one sample, sequenced in a study of blood T cells in healthy people across ages (dated by TCRdb to about 2015). Libraries were built with 5' RACE. The data were produced on an Illumina HiSeq 2500. The second PCR ran for about 6 to 12 cycles and used a J-beta primer mix along with a sample-barcoded 5' primer. The public reads were reprocessed in TCRdb via fastp at Q25 and MiXCR, keeping in-frame beta chains. Rows are combined by CDR3 protein, so each entry shows the most common genes and DNA. For this sample the table gives fewer than 600,000 distinct CDR3 sequences, of which roughly a quarter were detected only once. Over 3.5% of the sample is held by the ten biggest clonotypes. The same data also contributed to another study, on T cells of mothers and their children.

Sequencing was done on a sample of blood. The receptors originated from a boy aged 2 to 10 in good health.

This chain uses TRBV12-3 or TRBV12-4 with TRBJ2-5, with TRBD2 matching 10 bases. There are 15 residues in the CDR3. V dropped 2 bases and J dropped 5; count of bases not matched to a gene: 5. The CDR3 protein is CASSLTSGARETQYF. The CDR3 nucleotides are TGTGCCAGCAGTTTAACTAGCGGGGCGAGGGAGACCCAGTACTTC.

The V and J genes are TRBV4-2 and TRBJ2-3, with D tentatively TRBD2 (7 bases). V was cut by 4 bases and J by 1 base, with 12 bases left in between. This CDR3 spans 15 amino acids. Germline CDR1 reads LGHNA; CDR2 reads YNFKEQ. The CDR3 coding sequence is TGTGCCAGCAGCCCTAAAGGGGGGGGCACAGATACGCAGTATTTT. Translation gives CASSPKGGGTDTQYF.

J is TRBJ1-1 and V is TRBV20-1, with D uncertain. Trimming took off 0 bases at V and 0 bases at J, with 11 bases between the two ends. The CDR3 is made up of 15 amino acids. Germline V gives CDR1 DFQATT, CDR2 SNEGSKA (reference sequence). The CDR3 DNA follows: TGCAGTGCTAGAGATCTAGAAACTCTGAACACTGAAGCTTTCTTT. Translated: CSARDLETLNTEAFF.

This clonotype came up a few times. The rearrangement links TRBV20-1 to TRBJ2-1, with D possibly matching TRBD2 (5 bases). This CDR3 has 14 amino acids. Germline values: CDR1 DFQATT, CDR2 SNEGSKA (reference sequence). Between the trimmed V and J ends, which lost 2 bases and 8 bases, there was a span of 16 bases. The CDR3 DNA is TGCAGTGCTAGAACTAGGGTATGGTGGGATGAGCAGTTCTTC. Translated: CSARTRVWWDEQFF.

This clonotype showed up just a few times. This chain links TRBV7-6 with TRBJ2-3; 8 bases map to TRBD2. The germline V gene encodes CDR1 SGHVS and CDR2 FNYEAQ. The V gene end was trimmed by 5 bases and the J gene end by 0 bases; junction bases not matched to a gene: 10. The CDR3 length is 17 residues. The CDR3 here is CASSPLLAGGSTDTQYF. The CDR3 bases are TGTGCCAGCAGCCCCCTGCTTGCGGGGGGAAGCACAGATACGCAGTATTTT. Based on the CDR3 plus reference TRBV7-6 and TRBJ2-3, the full variable domain is GAGVSQSPRYKVTKRGQDVALRCDPISGHVSLYWYRQALGQGPEFLTYFNYEAQQDKSGLPNDRFSAERPEGSISTLTIQRTEQRDSAMYRCASSPLLAGGSTDTQYFGPGTRLTVL.

The J gene is TRBJ1-1, the V gene TRBV7-9, with a possible D match to TRBD1 (5 bases). With 4 bases removed from V and 5 bases from J, the gap between germline ends came to 17 bases. Germline CDR1 and CDR2: SEHNR and FQNEAQ (reference sequence). The CDR3 consists of 15 residues. The chain's CDR3 is CASSSLREGKTEAFF. DNA for the CDR3: TGTGCCAGCAGCTCCCTCAGAGAGGGGAAGACTGAAGCTTTCTTT.

The chain combines TRBV7-9 with TRBJ2-7, with 9 bases identical to TRBD1. V trimming: 5 bases; J trimming: 5 bases; junction bases outside the gene matches: 10. Germline V gives CDR1 SEHNR, CDR2 FQNEAQ (reference sequence). The CDR3 contains 15 residues. CDR3 nucleotide sequence: TGTGCCAGCAGCGGGACATGGGACAGGGCGAACGAGCAGTACTTC. Protein sequence: CASSGTWDRANEQYF.

The chain recombines TRBV12-3 or TRBV12-4 with TRBJ1-2; no reliable D call. There are 14 residues in the CDR3. V lost 3 bases and J lost 7, with 15 bases in between. CDR3 region: CASSFSRGPAGYTF. DNA of the CDR3: TGTGCCAGCAGTTTTTCTAGAGGCCCAGCTGGCTACACCTTC.

The chain couples TRBV28 to TRBJ2-1; D is uncertain. With the DNA end fitting TRBJ2-5 better, the J assignment may be wrong. Germline loops: CDR1 MDHEN, CDR2 SYDVKM. CDR3 size: 13 residues. The CDR3: CASRSQTQETQYF. CDR3 in DNA: TGTGCCAGCAGGAGTCAGACCCAAGAGACCCAGTACTTC.

The chain is built from TRBV30 and TRBJ2-7; maybe TRBD1 (5 bases). Germline-derived CDR1 and CDR2 are GTSNPN and SVGIG (reference sequence). The CDR3 consists of 17 residues. V was shortened by 2 bases and J by 3 bases, with 23 bases between the two germline ends. Written as DNA, the CDR3 is TGTGCCTGGAGTCCAAGCGTTGGGGCAGTCCGCAACTACGAGCAGTACTTC. Translating it yields CAWSPSVGAVRNYEQYF.

V gene TRBV6-5 combines with J gene TRBJ1-4; D gene uncertain. CDR1 and CDR2 (germline): MNHEY, SVGAGI. Trimming took 8 bases from V and 0 from J, leaving 13 bases between them. The CDR3 contains 15 residues. CDR3 bases: TGTGCCAGCGGGCCCCGGACGGCAACTAATGAAAAACTGTTTTTT. It specifies CASGPRTATNEKLFF.

This clonotype was seen a few times. The J gene is TRBJ2-2, the V gene TRBV7-9, with 9 bases matching TRBD1. Germline V gives CDR1 SEHNR, CDR2 FQNEAQ (reference sequence). V shed 5 bases and J 4 bases; nucleotides not matched to a gene: 5. The CDR3 sequence is 15 residues long. The CDR3 loop is CASSPGTGITGELFF. CDR3 sequence (DNA): TGTGCCAGCAGCCCCGGGACAGGGATCACCGGGGAGCTGTTTTTT.

The chain uses TRBV28 and TRBJ1-1; 7 positions match TRBD1. Losses at the gene ends were 8 bases for V and 4 bases for J; bases not matched to a gene: 7. Germline V gene lookup returns CDR1 MDHEN and CDR2 SYDVKM. The CDR3 has 13 amino acids. As DNA, the CDR3 is TGTGCCAGCCGACAGGGTGGGAGCACTGAAGCTTTCTTT. Amino acid sequence: CASRQGGSTEAFF.

This clonotype was detected a few times. This chain connects TRBV4-3 to TRBJ2-2; weak D call: TRBD2 (7 bases). From germline, CDR1 is LGHNA and CDR2 YSLEER. CDR3 length equals 17 residues. The V end lost 0 bases, the J end lost 1 base, and 12 bases lay between the germline ends. The CDR3 DNA sequence: TGCGCCAGCAGCCAAGACCTGCGGGGGCAGAACACCGGGGAGCTGTTTTTT. Its protein product is CASSQDLRGQNTGELFF.

V usage is TRBV4-1 and J usage is TRBJ1-4; no clear D. This CDR3 spans 14 amino acids. V gave up 4 bases and J gave up 10 bases, with 16 bases separating them. CDR1 and CDR2 (germline): MGHRA, YSYEKL. CDR3 DNA: TGCGCCAGCAGCCGAACGACCTTGGGAGGAAAACTGTTTTTT. It codes for CASSRTTLGGKLFF.

J is TRBJ2-6 and V is TRBV27, with D perhaps being TRBD1 or TRBD2 (5 bases each). This CDR3 is built from 16 residues. Germline CDR1 is MNHEY and CDR2 is SMNVEV (reference sequence). The V gene lost 0 bases and the J gene lost 2 bases, with 8 bases spanning the gap. The CDR3 region has the DNA TGTGCCAGCAGTTTATCTGGGACCGCTGGGGCCAACGTCCTGACTTTC. This sequence encodes CASSLSGTAGANVLTF.

J is TRBJ2-3 and V is TRBV12-3 or TRBV12-4, with TRBD2 matching 9 bases. CDR3 length equals 16 residues. The V gene end was trimmed by 2 bases and the J gene end by 4 bases; junction bases not matched to a gene: 7. The CDR3 sequence: CASSLQAAGGADTQYF. The CDR3 coding sequence is TGTGCCAGCAGTTTACAGGCAGCGGGGGGTGCAGATACGCAGTATTTT.

The chain has TRBV7-3 and TRBJ2-6; 7 bases map to TRBD1. This CDR3 spans 16 amino acids. Germline assignment: CDR1 SGHTA and CDR2 FQGTGA. Trimming at V came to 1 base and at J to 2 bases, leaving 2 bases not matched to a gene. Here the CDR3 DNA reads TGTGCCAGCAGCTTAAAGGGGACAGCTGGGGCCAACGTCCTGACTTTC. The encoded protein is CASSLKGTAGANVLTF.

This clonotype occurred a few times. The rearrangement uses TRBV18 and TRBJ1-2; 12 bases align to TRBD1. The germline V gene has CDR1 KGHSH and CDR2 LQKENI. This CDR3 spans 16 amino acids. Unmatched junction bases numbered 5, after V lost 1 base and J lost 5 bases. This CDR3 is CASSPQRDRGQYGYTF. CDR3 DNA: TGTGCCAGCTCACCACAGAGGGACAGGGGGCAATATGGCTACACCTTC.

This clonotype was seen a handful of times. The chain carries TRBV6-5 and TRBJ1-6; D is ambiguous. Germline CDR1 MNHEY, CDR2 SVGAGI. Trimming removed 4 bases at V and 9 bases at J, with 13 bases between. CDR3 size: 14 residues. As DNA, the CDR3 is TGTGCCAGCAGTTTGGCCCTCCTTAGTTCACCCCTCCACTTT. Protein: CASSLALLSSPLHF.

This clonotype was detected a few times. The chain links TRBV2 to TRBJ2-2; D may be TRBD1 or TRBD2 (5 bases each). Germline V CDR1 and CDR2: SNHLY, FYNNEI. V was cut by 6 bases and J by 0 bases, with 11 bases left in between. This CDR3 is 15 amino acids long. CDR3 DNA sequence: TGTGCCAGCAGAGAGGGGACGTCGAACACCGGGGAGCTGTTTTTT. Encoded protein: CASREGTSNTGELFF.

The chain carries TRBV20-1 and TRBJ2-4; 7 bases are a match to TRBD1. V trimming: 3 bases; J trimming: 5 bases; junction bases outside the gene matches: 4. The CDR3 has 13 amino acids. Germline CDR1 DFQATT, CDR2 SNEGSKA (reference sequence). CDR3 nucleotides: TGCAGTGCTAGGAGACAGGGCGAAAACATTCAGTACTTC. The encoded protein is CSARRQGENIQYF.

This sequence joins TRBV24-1 and TRBJ2-1, with 10 bases identical to TRBD2. J was trimmed by 0 bases and V by 5 bases; bases with no gene match: 6. The length of the CDR3 is 17 residues. Looked up from germline, CDR1 is KGHDR and CDR2 is SFDVKD. CDR3: CATSGTSGESSYNEQFF. DNA of the CDR3: TGTGCCACCAGTGGCACTAGCGGGGAGAGCTCCTACAATGAGCAGTTCTTC.

The rearrangement uses TRBV12-3 or TRBV12-4 and TRBJ2-5; 8 bases are shared with TRBD2. The DNA end is a closer match to TRBJ2-1, so the J assignment may be wrong. The CDR3 has 11 residues. CDR3 sequence (DNA): TGTGCCAGCACGGGAGGGTATGAGCAGTTCTTC. Translating it yields CASTGGYEQFF.

This clonotype was observed at least ten times. The rearrangement links TRBV13 to TRBJ2-1, with D perhaps being TRBD1 or TRBD2 (6 bases each). V lost 5 bases to trimming and J lost 1 base, with 9 bases between them. This CDR3 region has 14 residues. Per the germline V gene, CDR1 is PRHDT and CDR2 is FYEKMQ (reference sequence). The CDR3 region is CASSGGRSYNEQFF. DNA for the CDR3: TGTGCCAGCAGCGGGGGGCGATCCTACAATGAGCAGTTCTTC.

This clonotype was counted once. The V call is TRBV15, the J call TRBJ2-7; D gene unclear. The V and J ends lost 4 bases and 7 bases respectively, with 14 bases between them. CDR3 length equals 13 residues. CDR1 and CDR2 from the germline V gene are LNHNV and YYDKDF (reference sequence). The CDR3 loop is CATSNLNEGEQYF. In nucleotides, the CDR3 is TGTGCCACCAGCAACCTGAATGAAGGGGAGCAGTACTTC.

The chain carries TRBV6-1 and TRBJ2-3; D gene ambiguous. Trimming took 7 bases from V and 0 from J, leaving 11 bases between them. The CDR3 is 14 amino acids. Germline CDR1 is MNHNS and CDR2 is SASEGT. CDR3 DNA sequence: TGTGCCAGCACCCCGAGCTCTAGCACAGATACGCAGTATTTT. It is translated as CASTPSSSTDTQYF.